A selection of T cell receptor beta chains follows, all from one sample in a study of control samples from healthy donors and cancer patients. Repertoires were generated with immunoSEQ multiplex PCR, while TCRdb's copy carries only in-frame clones and drops some. The repertoire holds roughly 180,000 clones, with 80% to 95% as singletons. The sample taken for sequencing was blood. These receptors came from a woman between 40 and 50 years old in good health. Each CDR3 is given with its conserved first and last residue. D genes are given only for firm matches. Only some rows state a clone size, as once, few, many or a class for expanded clones.

TRBV2	NA	TRBJ1-5	NA	CASSGQERNQPQHF	TGTGCCAGCAGTGGACAGGAACGGAATCAGCCCCAGCATTTT
TRBV6-1	TRBD2	TRBJ2-7	NA	CASSEWEGTYEQYF	TGTGCCAGCAGTGAATGGGAGGGGACCTACGAGCAGTACTTC
TRBV7-2	NA	TRBJ1-1	few	CASSPSWGDTEAFF	TGTGCCAGCAGCCCGTCCTGGGGGGACACTGAAGCTTTCTTT
TRBV5-6	NA	TRBJ2-5	NA	CASSQTGGGWYQYF	TGTGCCAGCAGCCAGACAGGAGGGGGATGGTACCAGTACTTC
TRBV4-2	NA	TRBJ1-1	NA	CASSQVQVPMNTEAFF	TGTGCCAGCAGCCAAGTTCAGGTGCCGATGAACACTGAAGCTTTCTTT
TRBV10-3	NA	TRBJ1-5	NA	CAISEGATQPQHF	TGTGCCATCAGTGAAGGGGCAACTCAGCCCCAGCATTTT
TRBV27	NA	TRBJ1-4	NA	CASSGNEKLFF	TGTGCCAGCAGCGGGAATGAAAAACTGTTTTTT
TRBV3-1/TRBV3-2	TRBD2	TRBJ2-5	NA	CASSQALSGGQQETQYF	TGTGCCAGCAGCCAAGCTCTTAGCGGGGGGCAACAAGAGACCCAGTACTTC
TRBV4-2	TRBD1	TRBJ2-3	few	CASSQDQGGPDTQYF	TGTGCCAGCAGCCAAGATCAAGGGGGCCCAGATACGCAGTATTTT
TRBV4-1	TRBD2	TRBJ2-1	NA	CASSQTLAGAYNEQFF	TGCGCCAGCAGCCAAACGTTAGCGGGGGCCTACAATGAGCAGTTCTTC
TRBV5-6	NA	TRBJ2-5	NA	CASSFTTGEETQYF	TGTGCCAGCAGCTTCACGACAGGAGAAGAGACCCAGTACTTC
TRBV24-1	NA	TRBJ2-3	NA	CATSDASEYTDTQYF	TGTGCCACCAGTGACGCTAGCGAATACACAGATACGCAGTATTTT
TRBV20-1	TRBD2	TRBJ2-7	once	CGSGGAEQYF	TGCGGATCCGGGGGGGCCGAGCAGTACTTC
TRBV12-3/TRBV12-4	NA	TRBJ2-7	few	CASSLGAEQYF	TGTGCCAGCAGTTTAGGGGCCGAGCAGTACTTC
TRBV5-1	NA	TRBJ1-2	NA	CASSSGAGTNYGYTF	TGCGCCAGCAGCAGTGGGGCGGGGACTAACTATGGCTACACCTTC
TRBV14	NA	TRBJ2-2	once	CASSPIGGAPTGELFF	TGTGCCAGCAGCCCGATTGGGGGAGCCCCCACCGGGGAGCTGTTTTTT
TRBV4-2	TRBD1	TRBJ2-7	once	CASNSGQGAYEQYF	TGTGCCAGCAATTCCGGCCAGGGGGCTTACGAGCAGTACTTC
TRBV25-1	TRBD2	TRBJ2-5	NA	CASSLAGKETQYF	TGTGCCAGCAGTCTAGCGGGGAAGGAGACCCAGTACTTC
TRBV13	TRBD1	TRBJ2-1	NA	CASSFWTGVNEQFF	TGTGCCAGCAGCTTCTGGACAGGGGTTAATGAGCAGTTCTTC
TRBV2	NA	TRBJ1-2	few	CASSEMENYGYTF	TGTGCCAGCAGTGAGATGGAGAACTATGGCTACACCTTC
TRBV11-2	NA	TRBJ2-3	once	CASSIVFRLGRTDTQYF	TGTGCCAGCAGCATAGTATTCCGACTAGGACGTACAGATACGCAGTATTTT
TRBV7-2	TRBD2	TRBJ2-7	NA	CASSQMALANDEQYF	TGTGCCAGCAGCCAAATGGCACTAGCGAACGACGAGCAGTACTTC
TRBV5-6	TRBD1	TRBJ1-1	NA	CASSLIGTGYTEAFF	TGTGCCAGCAGCCTGATCGGGACAGGGTACACTGAAGCTTTCTTT
TRBV4-1	TRBD1	TRBJ2-4	NA	CASSHTEGQGASKNIQYF	TGCGCCAGCAGCCACACCGAGGGGCAGGGGGCGTCCAAAAACATTCAGTACTTC
TRBV2	NA	TRBJ1-1	NA	CASIWGSNTEAFF	TGTGCCAGCATTTGGGGGAGTAACACTGAAGCTTTCTTT
TRBV19	TRBD2	TRBJ2-1	NA	CASSARAGGSYNEQFF	TGTGCCAGTAGTGCAAGAGCGGGGGGTTCCTACAATGAGCAGTTCTTC
TRBV7-9	NA	TRBJ1-4	NA	CASSFGVGEKLFF	TGTGCCAGCAGCTTTGGGGTTGGAGAAAAACTGTTTTTT
TRBV5-6	TRBD1	TRBJ1-4	NA	CASSGLGGAGEKLFF	TGTGCCAGCAGCGGCCTAGGGGGCGCCGGGGAAAAACTGTTTTTT
TRBV3-1/TRBV3-2	NA	TRBJ1-2	NA	CASSQEWGGYTF	TGTGCTAGCAGCCAAGAATGGGGAGGCTACACCTTC
TRBV9	NA	TRBJ1-5	NA	CASSVGGGDGQPQHF	TGTGCCAGCAGCGTTGGTGGGGGGGATGGACAGCCCCAGCATTTT
TRBV18	NA	TRBJ2-7	few	CASSPTAYEQYF	TGTGCCAGCTCACCTACCGCCTACGAGCAGTACTTC
TRBV3-1/TRBV3-2	TRBD1	TRBJ1-2	once	CASSRGQGRNYGYTF	TGTGCCAGCAGCCGCGGACAGGGCCGCAACTATGGCTACACCTTC
TRBV6-1	NA	TRBJ1-6	few	CASSEGGAFSPLHF	TGTGCCAGCAGTGAAGGGGGCGCGTTTTCACCCCTCCACTTT
TRBV11-2	NA	TRBJ1-1	NA	CASSFGGHTEAFF	TGTGCCAGCAGCTTCGGGGGGCACACTGAAGCTTTCTTT
TRBV6-1	NA	TRBJ1-1	NA	CASSEAVTIKAFF	TGTGCCAGCAGTGAAGCCGTGACAATTAAAGCTTTCTTT
TRBV12-3/TRBV12-4	NA	TRBJ2-3	NA	CASRPNTDTQYF	TGTGCCAGCAGACCTAACACAGATACGCAGTATTTT